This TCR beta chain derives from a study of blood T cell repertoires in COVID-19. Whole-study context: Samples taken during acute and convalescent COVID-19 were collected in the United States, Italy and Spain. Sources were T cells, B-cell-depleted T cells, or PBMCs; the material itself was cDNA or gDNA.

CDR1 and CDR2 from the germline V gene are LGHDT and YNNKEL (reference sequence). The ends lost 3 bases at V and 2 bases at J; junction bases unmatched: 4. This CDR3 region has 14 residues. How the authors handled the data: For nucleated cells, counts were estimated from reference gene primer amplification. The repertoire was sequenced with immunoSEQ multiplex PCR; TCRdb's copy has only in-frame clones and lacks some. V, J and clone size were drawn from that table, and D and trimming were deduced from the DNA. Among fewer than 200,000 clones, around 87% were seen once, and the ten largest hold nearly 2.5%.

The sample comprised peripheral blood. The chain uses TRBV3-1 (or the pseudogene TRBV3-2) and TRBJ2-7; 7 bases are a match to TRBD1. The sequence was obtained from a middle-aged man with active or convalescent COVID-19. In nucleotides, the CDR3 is TGTGCCAGCAGCCACCCGGGACAGACCTACGAGCAGTACTTC. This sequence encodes CASSHPGQTYEQYF.